The 22 T cell receptor beta chains given below trace back to one sample, sequenced in a study of spatial heterogeneity in lung cancer. The time point here: sample taken at primary tumor resection. Researchers sequenced whole RNA taken from tumor, nontumor lung or frozen PBMC without sorting. Each CDR3 protein gets one entry after TCRdb re-called the 5' RACE reads with MiXCR. The data contain tens of thousands of distinct CDR3 sequences, less than 10% of them singletons. The sequences come from PBMCs, collected at surgery. These receptors all stem from a female donor with early-stage non-small cell lung cancer.

This clonotype was found many times. The J gene is TRBJ1-1, the V gene TRBV20-1, with D uncertain. Deletions cut 5 bases from V and 2 bases from J, with 12 bases between. Per the germline V gene, CDR1 is DFQATT and CDR2 is SNEGSKA (reference sequence). This CDR3 is 13 amino acids long. The CDR3 is CSAHNSVNTEAFF. CDR3 coding DNA: TGCAGTGCTCACAACTCGGTCAACACTGAAGCTTTCTTT.

This clonotype occurred many times. V is TRBV7-8 and J is TRBJ2-7; D not resolved. V was trimmed by 1 base and J by 5 bases, leaving 3 bases between them. The CDR3 spans 11 residues. CDR1 and CDR2 (germline): SGHVS, FQNEAQ. The CDR3 bases are TGTGCCAGCAGCTTAGGGGACGAGCAGTACTTC. Amino acids: CASSLGDEQYF.

This clonotype showed up just a few times. CDR3 bases: TGTGCCAGCAGACTAGCGGACACAGATACGCAGTATTTT. It encodes CASRLADTDTQYF. The chain uses TRBV6-5 and TRBJ2-3, with 8 bases fitting TRBD2. CDR1 MNHEY and CDR2 SVGAGI come from the germline V gene. CDR3 length equals 13 residues. J was trimmed by 2 bases and V by 6 bases; bases with no gene match: 1.

The CDR3 nucleotides are TGTGCCAGCAGACTAGTGGGGGCTGATACGCAGTATTTT. Translating it yields CASRLVGADTQYF. V and J are TRBV28 and TRBJ2-3; D possibly corresponds to TRBD1 (6 bases). The length of the CDR3 is 13 residues. Germline-derived CDR1 and CDR2 are MDHEN and SYDVKM. V lost 6 bases and J lost 6, with 13 bases in between.

This clonotype was seen a handful of times. The chain combines TRBV20-1 with TRBJ1-1; a weak D match, TRBD1 (5 bases). The CDR3 runs 17 residues. V was pared by 0 bases and J by 7 bases, with 24 bases between. The germline V gene has CDR1 DFQATT and CDR2 SNEGSKA (reference sequence). The CDR3 DNA follows: TGCAGTGCTAGAGATCGAGCGGCACGTGACAGCAGTATTGAAGCTTTCTTT. This translates into CSARDRAARDSSIEAFF.

This clonotype was picked up a small number of times. V usage is TRBV5-6 and J usage is TRBJ2-4; 8 nucleotides line up with TRBD1. The CDR3 length is 17 residues. The germline gives CDR1 SGHDT, CDR2 YYEEEE. The trim removed 3 bases at V and 0 bases at J, leaving 8 bases unmatched. This CDR3 reads CASSSQQGVSAKNIQYF. The CDR3 nucleotides read TGTGCCAGCAGCTCCCAACAGGGGGTATCAGCCAAAAACATTCAGTACTTC.

This chain connects TRBV20-1 to TRBJ2-7; a possible D gene is TRBD1 (5 bases). CDR1 DFQATT and CDR2 SNEGSKA come from the germline V gene (reference sequence). Trimming shortened V by 6 bases and J by 6 bases, and 18 bases separated the two germline ends. This CDR3 is 13 amino acids long. CDR3 sequence (DNA): TGCAGTGCACCCCGGCAGGGCGGAAGCGAGCAGTACTTC. Protein product: CSAPRQGGSEQYF.

The V call is TRBV20-1, the J call TRBJ2-7; 11 positions agree with TRBD2. Germline V gene sequence: CDR1 DFQATT, CDR2 SNEGSKA (reference sequence). The CDR3 is 13 residues long. DNA of the CDR3: TGCTGTGCTATACTAGCGGGGGTCGACGAGCAGTACGTC. Protein product: CCAILAGVDEQYV.

The chain has TRBV6-1 and TRBJ2-7, with 7 bases fitting TRBD1. The germline V gene has CDR1 MNHNS and CDR2 SASEGT. The length of the CDR3 is 15 residues. V lost 6 bases and J lost 1; bases outside the gene matches: 9. This CDR3 reads CASSDRGQLSYEQYV. The CDR3 DNA is TGTGCCAGCAGCGATAGGGGACAGCTTTCCTACGAGCAGTACGTC.

In its sample, this clonotype was seen many times. The chain has TRBV5-1 and TRBJ2-1; 8 bases map to TRBD2. CDR1 SGHRS and CDR2 YFSETQ come from the germline V gene. The J segment lost 5 bases and the V segment lost 3 bases, leaving 7 bases of the junction unmatched. The CDR3 spans 15 residues. CDR3 region: CASSSERGGDNEQFF. DNA of the CDR3: TGCGCCAGCAGCTCCGAACGGGGGGGCGACAATGAGCAGTTCTTC. Looking up the rest from reference TRBV5-1 and TRBJ2-1 gives the full variable domain: KAGVTQTPRYLIKTRGQQVTLSCSPISGHRSVSWYQQTPGQGLQFLFEYFSETQRNKGNFPGRFSGRQFSNSRSEMNVSTLELGDSALYLCASSSERGGDNEQFFGPGTRLTVL.

This clonotype has only a few counts. This chain links TRBV20-1 with TRBJ2-3; tentatively, D is TRBD2 (6 bases). CDR1 is DFQATT and CDR2 is SNEGSKA in the germline V gene (reference sequence). Trimming cost V 5 bases and J 2 bases, with 20 bases left between them. The CDR3 runs 16 residues. CDR3 DNA sequence: TGCAGTGCTCCCCCTCGGTACGGGGGAGACACAGATACGCAGTATTTT. Translating gives CSAPPRYGGDTDTQYF.

The chain employs TRBV19 and TRBJ2-1; TRBD2 might be the D (6 bases). In germline, CDR1 is LNHDA, CDR2 SQIVND (reference sequence). The CDR3 runs to 13 residues. Trimming cost V 8 bases and J 6 bases, with 14 bases left between them. The CDR3 DNA sequence: TGTGCCAGTTCGACGGGACTCCCCAATGAGCAGTTCTTC. It translates to CASSTGLPNEQFF.

There are many counts of this clonotype. The chain joins TRBV3-1 to TRBJ1-6, with a weak D call TRBD1 (5 bases). This CDR3 is 16 amino acids long. The V gene's germline CDR1 is LGHDT and CDR2 YNNKEL (reference sequence). Trimming removed 0 bases at V and 7 bases at J, with 13 bases between. CDR3 sequence reads: CASSQDLGGRNSPLHF. The CDR3 nucleotides read TGTGCCAGCAGCCAAGATCTCGGGGGAAGGAATTCACCCCTCCACTTT.

This clonotype was counted ten times or more. The chain joins TRBV4-1 to TRBJ2-7, with TRBD2 matching over 8 bases. With 2 bases clipped from V and 1 base from J, the junction kept 7 bases outside the gene matches. The CDR3 extends over 16 amino acids. In germline, CDR1 is MGHRA, CDR2 YSYEKL. The CDR3 is CASSQLVAGLSYEQYF. Written as DNA, the CDR3 is TGCGCCAGCAGCCAATTAGTAGCGGGATTATCCTACGAGCAGTACTTC.

This clonotype was found a few times. The chain couples TRBV9 to TRBJ1-5, with TRBD1 as a possible D gene (6 bases). V gave up 3 bases and J gave up 4 bases, with 11 bases separating them. Germline CDR1 SGDLS, CDR2 YYNGEE. The CDR3 sequence is 14 residues long. CDR3 loop: CASSETGWNQPQHF. The CDR3 nucleotides read TGTGCCAGCAGCGAAACAGGGTGGAATCAGCCCCAGCATTTT. The variable domain in full, completed from reference TRBV9 and TRBJ1-5, reads DSGVTQTPKHLITATGQRVTLRCSPRSGDLSVYWYQQSLDQGLQFLIQYYNGEERAKGNILERFSAQQFPDLHSELNLSSLELGDSALYFCASSETGWNQPQHFGDGTRLSIL.

The DNA of the CDR3 is TGCGCCAGCAGCGAAAACCACGCGGATAATTCACCCCTCCACTTT. Translated: CASSENHADNSPLHF. The V call is TRBV5-1, the J call TRBJ1-6; the D is unclear. CDR1 SGHRS and CDR2 YFSETQ come from the germline V gene. The CDR3 contains 15 residues. Trimming removed 4 bases at V and 5 bases at J, with 13 bases between. Full variable domain (outside the CDR3, taken from reference TRBV5-1 and TRBJ1-6): KAGVTQTPRYLIKTRGQQVTLSCSPISGHRSVSWYQQTPGQGLQFLFEYFSETQRNKGNFPGRFSGRQFSNSRSEMNVSTLELGDSALYLCASSENHADNSPLHFGNGTRLTVT.

This clonotype was seen ten or more times. The rearrangement uses TRBV5-1 and TRBJ1-5; 11 bases agree with TRBD1. The CDR3 has 12 amino acids. From germline, CDR1 is SGHRS and CDR2 YFSETQ. Germline trimming cut 7 bases from V and 6 bases from J; bases unmatched to any gene: 0. The CDR3: CASGQGAQPQHF. CDR3 DNA sequence: TGCGCCAGCGGACAGGGGGCTCAGCCCCAGCATTTT.

This clonotype came up a few times. The chain couples TRBV27 to TRBJ1-2; D is undetermined. Germline CDR1 is MNHEY and CDR2 is SMNVEV (reference sequence). Between the trimmed V and J ends, which lost 0 bases and 5 bases, there was a span of 10 bases. The CDR3 is made up of 14 amino acids. Here the CDR3 reads CASSLSKTGYGYTF. DNA for the CDR3: TGTGCCAGCAGTTTATCGAAAACGGGGTATGGCTACACCTTC.

This clonotype has at least ten counts. The chain uses TRBV28 and TRBJ2-5; D may be TRBD1 or TRBD2 (5 bases each). CDR1 and CDR2 from the germline V gene are MDHEN and SYDVKM. The CDR3 sequence is 13 residues long. Between the trimmed V and J ends, which lost 6 bases and 1 base, there was a span of 9 bases. DNA of the CDR3: TGTGCCAGCAGCGAGGGGATCCAAGAGACCCAGTACTTC. It translates to CASSEGIQETQYF.

This clonotype was detected a few times. The gene calls are TRBV6-5 and TRBJ1-1; unclear D gene. The CDR3 has 13 amino acids. Germline values: CDR1 MNHEY, CDR2 SVGAGI. The V end was cut by 6 bases, the J end by 1 base, with 9 bases between. CDR3 DNA: TGTGCCAGCAGCGCAGGAACGAACACTGAAGCTTTCTTT. It is translated as CASSAGTNTEAFF.

This clonotype came up many times. This chain links TRBV29-1 with TRBJ1-1; no clear D. Trimming left V 6 bases short and J 0 bases short, with 8 bases between. The CDR3 extends over 12 amino acids. Germline-derived CDR1 and CDR2 are SQVTM and ANQGSEA. CDR3 sequence: CSVGRMNTEAFF. The CDR3, as DNA: TGCAGCGTCGGACGTATGAACACTGAAGCTTTCTTT. The full variable domain, its missing parts supplied by reference TRBV29-1 and TRBJ1-1, is SAVISQKPSRDICQRGTSLTIQCQVDSQVTMMFWYRQQPGQSLTLIATANQGSEATYESGFVIDKFPISRPNLTFSTLTVSNMSPEDSSIYLCSVGRMNTEAFFGQGTRLTVV.

This chain links TRBV6-1 with TRBJ1-2; unclear D gene. Germline V lookup: CDR1 MNHNS, CDR2 SASEGT. The CDR3 has 13 amino acids. V was shortened by 7 bases and J by 1 base, with 10 bases between the two germline ends. DNA for the CDR3: TGTGCCAGCAACGAGGGTCATAACTATGGCTACACCTTC. This sequence encodes CASNEGHNYGYTF.